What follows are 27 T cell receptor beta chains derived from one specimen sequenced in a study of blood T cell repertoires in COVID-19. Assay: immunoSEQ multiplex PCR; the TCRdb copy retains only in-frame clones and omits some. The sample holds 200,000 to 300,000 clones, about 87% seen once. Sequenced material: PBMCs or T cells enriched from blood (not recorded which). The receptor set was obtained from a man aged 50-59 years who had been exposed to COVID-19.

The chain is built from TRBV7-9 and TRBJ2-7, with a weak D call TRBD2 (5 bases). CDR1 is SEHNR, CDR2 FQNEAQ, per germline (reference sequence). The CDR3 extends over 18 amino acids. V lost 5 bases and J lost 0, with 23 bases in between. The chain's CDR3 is CASSTQLDPESPSYEQYV. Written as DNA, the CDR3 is TGTGCCAGCAGCACCCAACTAGACCCCGAGAGCCCCTCCTACGAGCAGTACGTC.

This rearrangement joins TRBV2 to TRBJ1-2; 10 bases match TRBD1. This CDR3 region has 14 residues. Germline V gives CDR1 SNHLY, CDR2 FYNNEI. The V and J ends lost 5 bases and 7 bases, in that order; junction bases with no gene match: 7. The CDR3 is CASSTTGGAGGYTF. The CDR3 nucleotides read TGTGCCAGCAGTACGACAGGGGGCGCGGGTGGCTACACCTTC.

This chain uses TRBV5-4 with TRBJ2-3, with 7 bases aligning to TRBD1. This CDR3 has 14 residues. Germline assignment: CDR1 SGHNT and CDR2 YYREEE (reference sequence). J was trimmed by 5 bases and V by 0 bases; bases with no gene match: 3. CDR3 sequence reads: CASSLGQGKDTQYF. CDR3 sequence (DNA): TGTGCCAGCAGCTTGGGACAGGGAAAAGATACGCAGTATTTT.

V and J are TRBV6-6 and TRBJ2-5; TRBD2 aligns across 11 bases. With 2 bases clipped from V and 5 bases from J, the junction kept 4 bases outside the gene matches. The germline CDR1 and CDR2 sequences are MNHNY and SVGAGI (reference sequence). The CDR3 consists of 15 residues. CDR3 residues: CASSYVVAGGETQYF. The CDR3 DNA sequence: TGTGCCAGCAGTTACGTGGTAGCGGGAGGGGAGACCCAGTACTTC.

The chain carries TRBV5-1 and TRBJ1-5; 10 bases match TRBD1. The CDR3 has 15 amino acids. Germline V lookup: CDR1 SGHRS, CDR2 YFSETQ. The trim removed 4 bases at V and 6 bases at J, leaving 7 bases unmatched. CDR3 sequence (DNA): TGCGCCAGCAGCGTAGGGACAGGGGAAAGTCAGCCCCAGCATTTT. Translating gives CASSVGTGESQPQHF.

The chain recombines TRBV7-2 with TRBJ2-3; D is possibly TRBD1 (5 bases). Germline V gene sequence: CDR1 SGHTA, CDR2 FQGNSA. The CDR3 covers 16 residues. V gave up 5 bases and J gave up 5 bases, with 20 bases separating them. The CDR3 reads CASSPWGLNRQDTQYF. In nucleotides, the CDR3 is TGTGCCAGCAGCCCCTGGGGCCTTAACCGACAAGATACGCAGTATTTT.

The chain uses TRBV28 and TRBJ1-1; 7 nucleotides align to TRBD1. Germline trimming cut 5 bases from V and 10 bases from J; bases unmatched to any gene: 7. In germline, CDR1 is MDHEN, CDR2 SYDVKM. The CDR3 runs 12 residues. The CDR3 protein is CASSLQGFRAFF. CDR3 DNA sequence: TGTGCCAGCAGTCTACAGGGGTTCAGAGCTTTCTTT.

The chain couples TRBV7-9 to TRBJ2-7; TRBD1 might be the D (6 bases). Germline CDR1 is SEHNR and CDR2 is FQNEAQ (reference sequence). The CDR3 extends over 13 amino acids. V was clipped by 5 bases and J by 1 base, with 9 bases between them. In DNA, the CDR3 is TGTGCCAGCAGCCCAGGACAGTCCTACGAGCAGTACTTC. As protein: CASSPGQSYEQYF. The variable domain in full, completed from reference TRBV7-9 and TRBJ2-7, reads DTGVSQNPRHKITKRGQNVTFRCDPISEHNRLYWYRQTLGQGPEFLTYFQNEAQLEKSRLLSDRFSAERPKGSFSTLEIQRTEQGDSAMYLCASSPGQSYEQYFGPGTRLTVT.

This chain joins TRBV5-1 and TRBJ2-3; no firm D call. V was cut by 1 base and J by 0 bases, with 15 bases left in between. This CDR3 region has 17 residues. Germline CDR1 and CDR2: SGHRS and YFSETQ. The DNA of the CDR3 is TGCGCCAGCAGCTTGTTCAAGTCGGTCGGGAGCACAGATACGCAGTATTTT. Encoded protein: CASSLFKSVGSTDTQYF.

Here the CDR3 DNA reads TGTGCCAGCAGTGACATCGGACTAGCGGGAGCGGAGACCCAGTACTTC. This sequence encodes CASSDIGLAGAETQYF. The V call is TRBV6-1, the J call TRBJ2-5, with TRBD2 identical over 13 bases. V lost 3 bases and J lost 5; bases outside the gene matches: 6. CDR1 and CDR2 (germline): MNHNS, SASEGT. The CDR3 has 16 amino acids.

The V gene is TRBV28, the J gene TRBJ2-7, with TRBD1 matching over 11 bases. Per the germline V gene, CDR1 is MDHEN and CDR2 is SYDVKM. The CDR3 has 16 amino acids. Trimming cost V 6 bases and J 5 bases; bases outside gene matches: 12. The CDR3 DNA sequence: TGTGCCAGCAGCCTAGGTGGGACAGGGGGTATCCACGAGCAGTACGTC. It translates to CASSLGGTGGIHEQYV.

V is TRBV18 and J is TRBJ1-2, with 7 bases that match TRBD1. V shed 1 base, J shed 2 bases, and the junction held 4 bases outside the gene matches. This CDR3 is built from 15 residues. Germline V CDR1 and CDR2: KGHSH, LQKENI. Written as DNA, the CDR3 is TGTGCCAGCTCACCACGGACAGGCCCCAACTATGGCTACACCTTC. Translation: CASSPRTGPNYGYTF.

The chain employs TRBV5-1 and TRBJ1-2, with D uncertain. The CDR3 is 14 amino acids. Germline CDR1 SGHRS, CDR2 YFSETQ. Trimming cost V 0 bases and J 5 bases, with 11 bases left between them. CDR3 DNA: TGCGCCAGCAGCTTGGCCGAGCCATCATATGGCTACACCTTC. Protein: CASSLAEPSYGYTF. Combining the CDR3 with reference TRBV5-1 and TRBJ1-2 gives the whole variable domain KAGVTQTPRYLIKTRGQQVTLSCSPISGHRSVSWYQQTPGQGLQFLFEYFSETQRNKGNFPGRFSGRQFSNSRSEMNVSTLELGDSALYLCASSLAEPSYGYTFGSGTRLTVV.

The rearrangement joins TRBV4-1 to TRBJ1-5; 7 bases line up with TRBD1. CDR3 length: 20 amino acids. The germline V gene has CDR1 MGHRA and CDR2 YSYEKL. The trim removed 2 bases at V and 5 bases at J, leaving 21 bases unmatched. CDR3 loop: CASSQKFTGLSGTADQPQHF. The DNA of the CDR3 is TGCGCCAGCAGCCAAAAGTTCACCGGCCTTTCCGGGACAGCAGATCAGCCCCAGCATTTT.

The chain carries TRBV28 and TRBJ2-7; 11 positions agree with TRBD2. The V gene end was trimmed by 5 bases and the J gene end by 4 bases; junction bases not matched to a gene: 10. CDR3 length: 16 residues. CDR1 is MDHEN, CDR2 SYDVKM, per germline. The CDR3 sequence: CASSEILAGETYEQYV. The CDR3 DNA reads TGTGCCAGCAGTGAAATACTAGCGGGAGAAACTTACGAGCAGTACGTC.

The CDR3 sequence is CARPGGPPSSGRAPDTQYF. The CDR3 DNA is TGTGCCAGACCGGGAGGGCCCCCTTCCAGCGGGAGGGCCCCAGATACGCAGTATTTT. The V and J genes are TRBV5-3 and TRBJ2-3, with 10 nucleotides matching TRBD2. TRBV5-3 is flagged as an ORF with uncertain function. J was trimmed by 4 bases and V by 7 bases; bases with no gene match: 21. There are 19 residues in the CDR3.

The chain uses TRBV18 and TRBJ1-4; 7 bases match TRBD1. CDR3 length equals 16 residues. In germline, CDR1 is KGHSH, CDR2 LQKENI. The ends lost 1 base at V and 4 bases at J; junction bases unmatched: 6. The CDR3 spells CASSPLTGVLNEKLFF. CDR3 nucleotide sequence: TGTGCCAGCTCACCACTTACAGGGGTCCTTAATGAAAAACTGTTTTTT.

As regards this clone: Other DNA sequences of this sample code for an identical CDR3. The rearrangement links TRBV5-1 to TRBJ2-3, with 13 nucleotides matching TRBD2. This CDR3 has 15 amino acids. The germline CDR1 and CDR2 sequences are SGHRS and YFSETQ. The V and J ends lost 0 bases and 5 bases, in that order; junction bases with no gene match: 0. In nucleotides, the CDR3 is TGCGCCAGCAGCTTGGGACTAGCGGGGGGAGATACGCAGTATTTT. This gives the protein CASSLGLAGGDTQYF.

The CDR3 sequence: CASSRQGRLNTEAFF. DNA for the CDR3: TGTGCCAGCAGTAGACAGGGGCGACTTAACACTGAAGCTTTCTTT. The chain links TRBV6-5 to TRBJ1-1; 8 positions agree with TRBD1. The CDR3 loop spans 15 amino acids. V was clipped by 5 bases and J by 2 bases; unmatched bases: 7. Germline assignment: CDR1 MNHEY and CDR2 SVGAGI.

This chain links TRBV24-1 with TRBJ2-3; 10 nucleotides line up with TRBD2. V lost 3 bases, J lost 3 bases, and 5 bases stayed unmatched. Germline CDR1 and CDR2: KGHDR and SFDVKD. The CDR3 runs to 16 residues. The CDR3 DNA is TGTGCCACCAGTGATGAGACTAGCGGGCCAACAGATACGCAGTATTTT. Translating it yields CATSDETSGPTDTQYF.

For the CDR3, the DNA is TGTGCCAGCAGTACTAGCGGGAGTCTGTACAATGAGCAGTTCTTC. Protein product: CASSTSGSLYNEQFF. The chain carries TRBV27 and TRBJ2-1; 11 positions match TRBD2. The trim removed 5 bases at V and 4 bases at J, leaving 4 bases unmatched. CDR1 and CDR2 (germline): MNHEY, SMNVEV (reference sequence). This CDR3 contains 15 residues.

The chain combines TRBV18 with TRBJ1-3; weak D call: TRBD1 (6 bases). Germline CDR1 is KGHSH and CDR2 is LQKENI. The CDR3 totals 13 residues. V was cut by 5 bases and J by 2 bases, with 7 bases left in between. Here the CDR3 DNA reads TGTGCCAGCTCAGCAGGGGCTGGAAACACCATATATTTT. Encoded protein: CASSAGAGNTIYF.

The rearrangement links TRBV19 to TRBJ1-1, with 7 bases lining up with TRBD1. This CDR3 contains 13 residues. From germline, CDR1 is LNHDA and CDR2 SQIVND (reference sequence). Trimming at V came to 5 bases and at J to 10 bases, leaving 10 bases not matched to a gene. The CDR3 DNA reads TGTGCCAGTAGTTGGCCGGGACAGAATCCAGCTTTCTTT. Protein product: CASSWPGQNPAFF. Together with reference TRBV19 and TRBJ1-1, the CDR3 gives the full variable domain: DGGITQSPKYLFRKEGQNVTLSCEQNLNHDAMYWYRQDPGQGLRLIYYSQIVNDFQKGDIAEGYSVSREKKESFPLTVTSAQKNPTAFYLCASSWPGQNPAFFGQGTRLTVV.

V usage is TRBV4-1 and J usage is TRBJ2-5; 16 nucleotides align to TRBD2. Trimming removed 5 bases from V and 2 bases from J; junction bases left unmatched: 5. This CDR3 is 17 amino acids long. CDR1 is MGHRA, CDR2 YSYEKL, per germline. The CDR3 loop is CASSRGLAGGGQETQYF. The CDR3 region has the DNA TGCGCCAGCAGCAGGGGACTAGCGGGAGGGGGACAAGAGACCCAGTACTTC.

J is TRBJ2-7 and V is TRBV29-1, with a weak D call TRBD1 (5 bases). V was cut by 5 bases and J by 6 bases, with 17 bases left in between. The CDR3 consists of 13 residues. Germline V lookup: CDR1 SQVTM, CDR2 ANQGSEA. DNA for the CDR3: TGCAGCGTTAAGAGGACCGCGCAGGGCGAGCAGTACGTC. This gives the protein CSVKRTAQGEQYV.

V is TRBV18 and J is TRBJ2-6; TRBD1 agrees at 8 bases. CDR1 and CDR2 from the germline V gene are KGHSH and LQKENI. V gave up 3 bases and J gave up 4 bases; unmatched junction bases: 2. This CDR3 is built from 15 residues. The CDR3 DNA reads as TGTGCCAGCTCACCGACAGGGGCAGGGGCCAACGTCCTGACTTTC. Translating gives CASSPTGAGANVLTF.

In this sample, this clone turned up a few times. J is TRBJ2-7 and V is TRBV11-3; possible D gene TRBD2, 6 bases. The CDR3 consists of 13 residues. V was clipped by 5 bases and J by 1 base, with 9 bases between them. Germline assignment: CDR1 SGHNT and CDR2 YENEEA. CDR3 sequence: CASSLGGSYEQYV. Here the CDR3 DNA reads TGTGCCAGCAGCCTTGGGGGGTCCTACGAGCAGTACGTC.